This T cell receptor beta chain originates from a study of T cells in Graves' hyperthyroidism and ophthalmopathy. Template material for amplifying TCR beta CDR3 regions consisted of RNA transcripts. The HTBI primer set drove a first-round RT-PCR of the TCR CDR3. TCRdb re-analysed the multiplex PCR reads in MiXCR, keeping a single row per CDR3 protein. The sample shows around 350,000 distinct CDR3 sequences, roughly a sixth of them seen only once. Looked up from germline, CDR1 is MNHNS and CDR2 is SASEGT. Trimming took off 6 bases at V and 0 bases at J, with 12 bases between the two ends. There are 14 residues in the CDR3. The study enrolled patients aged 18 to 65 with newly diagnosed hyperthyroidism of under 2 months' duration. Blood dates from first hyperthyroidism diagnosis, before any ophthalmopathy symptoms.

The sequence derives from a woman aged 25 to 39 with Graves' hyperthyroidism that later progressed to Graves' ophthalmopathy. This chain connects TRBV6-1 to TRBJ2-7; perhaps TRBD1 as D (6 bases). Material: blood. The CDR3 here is CASSPTGNSYEQYF. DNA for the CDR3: TGTGCCAGCAGCCCAACAGGGAACTCCTACGAGCAGTACTTC.